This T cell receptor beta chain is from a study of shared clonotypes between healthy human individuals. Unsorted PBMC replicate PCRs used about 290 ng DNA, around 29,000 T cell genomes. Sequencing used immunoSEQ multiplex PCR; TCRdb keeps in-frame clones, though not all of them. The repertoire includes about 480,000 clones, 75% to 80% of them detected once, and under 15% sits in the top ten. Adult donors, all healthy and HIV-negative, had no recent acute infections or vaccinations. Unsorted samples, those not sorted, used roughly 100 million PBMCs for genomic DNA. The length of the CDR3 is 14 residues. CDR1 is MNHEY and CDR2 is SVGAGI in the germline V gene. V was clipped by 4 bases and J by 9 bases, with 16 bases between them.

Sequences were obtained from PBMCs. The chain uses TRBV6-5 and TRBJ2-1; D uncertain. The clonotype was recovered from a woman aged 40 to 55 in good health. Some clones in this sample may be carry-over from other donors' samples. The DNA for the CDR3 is TGTGCCAGCAGTTCCCTTGGACCGCACGGTGAGCAGTTCTTC. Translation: CASSSLGPHGEQFF.